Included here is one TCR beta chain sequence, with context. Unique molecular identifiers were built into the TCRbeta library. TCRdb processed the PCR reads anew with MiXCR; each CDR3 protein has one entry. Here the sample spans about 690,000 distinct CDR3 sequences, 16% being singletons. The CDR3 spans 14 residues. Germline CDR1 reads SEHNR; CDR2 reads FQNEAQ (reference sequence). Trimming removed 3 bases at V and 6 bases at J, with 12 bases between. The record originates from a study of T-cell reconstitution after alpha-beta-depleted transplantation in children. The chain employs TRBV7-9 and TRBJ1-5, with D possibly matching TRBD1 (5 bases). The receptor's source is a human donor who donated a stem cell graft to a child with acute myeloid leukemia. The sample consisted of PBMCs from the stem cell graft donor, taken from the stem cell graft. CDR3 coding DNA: TGTGCCAGCAGCTTCGGGGGGGTAGGTCAGCCCCAGCATTTT. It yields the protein CASSFGGVGQPQHF.